These T cell receptor beta chains were read from a single sample in a study of memory CD4+ T cells and cytomegalovirus serostatus. Data came from immunoSEQ multiplex PCR; TCRdb stores just in-frame clones and leaves some out. Here the sample spans about 60,000 clones, roughly three quarters being singletons. The sequencing sample was made of memory CD4+ T cells from blood. The receptors were gathered from an adult in good health and CMV-seronegative. The CDR3 runs from the conserved cysteine through the conserved F or W. Fields, in order: D gene, J gene, V gene, clone size, CDR3 protein, CDR3 DNA. A D gene is named only where the DNA matches it firmly. Some rows mark clone size as missing; the rest say once, few, many or name a class of expanded clone.

d_gene: NA
j_gene: TRBJ1-3
v_gene: TRBV10-3
abundance: NA
CDR3aa: CAISESGNTIYF
CDR3nt: TGTGCCATCAGTGAGTCTGGAAACACCATATATTTT

d_gene: NA
j_gene: TRBJ2-2
v_gene: TRBV2
abundance: few
CDR3aa: CASRSDNTGELFF
CDR3nt: TGTGCCAGCAGATCGGACAACACCGGGGAGCTGTTTTTT

d_gene: TRBD2
j_gene: TRBJ2-1
v_gene: TRBV6-4
abundance: NA
CDR3aa: CASSVAGKSGDEQFF
CDR3nt: TGTGCCAGCAGCGTAGCGGGAAAATCCGGGGATGAGCAGTTCTTC

d_gene: TRBD1
j_gene: TRBJ2-7
v_gene: TRBV5-4
abundance: NA
CDR3aa: CASSLAGTGGSYEQYF
CDR3nt: TGTGCCAGCAGCTTGGCCGGGACAGGGGGTTCCTACGAGCAGTACTTC

d_gene: NA
j_gene: TRBJ1-2
v_gene: TRBV18
abundance: NA
CDR3aa: CASSPVRDGYTF
CDR3nt: TGTGCCAGCTCACCTGTCAGGGATGGCTACACCTTC

d_gene: NA
j_gene: TRBJ2-6
v_gene: TRBV5-1
abundance: NA
CDR3aa: CASSLITSGANVLTF
CDR3nt: TGCGCCAGCAGCTTAATTACCTCTGGGGCCAACGTCCTGACTTTC

d_gene: TRBD1
j_gene: TRBJ1-4
v_gene: TRBV18
abundance: NA
CDR3aa: CASSPRTGGEEKLFF
CDR3nt: TGTGCCAGCTCACCACGGACAGGGGGCGAAGAAAAACTGTTTTTT

d_gene: NA
j_gene: TRBJ1-2
v_gene: TRBV9
abundance: NA
CDR3aa: CASSVEASSNYGYTF
CDR3nt: TGTGCCAGCAGCGTGGAGGCTTCCTCTAACTATGGCTACACCTTC

d_gene: NA
j_gene: TRBJ1-3
v_gene: TRBV30
abundance: NA
CDR3aa: CAWNRGAQSGNTIYF
CDR3nt: TGTGCCTGGAATAGGGGGGCCCAGTCTGGAAACACCATATATTTT

d_gene: NA
j_gene: TRBJ2-1
v_gene: TRBV29-1
abundance: few
CDR3aa: CSVAGTPSSYNEQFF
CDR3nt: TGCAGCGTTGCCGGGACACCGAGCTCCTACAATGAGCAGTTCTTC

d_gene: TRBD1
j_gene: TRBJ1-4
v_gene: TRBV7-2
abundance: NA
CDR3aa: CASSLGQGAEKLFF
CDR3nt: TGTGCCAGCAGCTTAGGACAGGGGGCAGAAAAACTGTTTTTT

d_gene: TRBD1
j_gene: TRBJ1-1
v_gene: TRBV19
abundance: NA
CDR3aa: CASSHQGGNTEAFF
CDR3nt: TGTGCCAGTAGTCATCAGGGGGGGAACACTGAAGCTTTCTTT

d_gene: NA
j_gene: TRBJ2-6
v_gene: TRBV7-3
abundance: NA
CDR3aa: CASRSNSGANVLTF
CDR3nt: TGTGCCAGCAGGTCGAACTCTGGGGCCAACGTCCTGACTTTC

d_gene: TRBD2
j_gene: TRBJ2-3
v_gene: TRBV6-6
abundance: few
CDR3aa: CASSYSSGGAGHTQYF
CDR3nt: TGTGCCAGCAGTTACTCTAGCGGGGGGGCCGGGCATACGCAGTATTTT

d_gene: TRBD2
j_gene: TRBJ2-1
v_gene: TRBV7-7
abundance: NA
CDR3aa: CASSLADGGVNNEQFF
CDR3nt: TGTGCTAGCAGCTTAGCCGATGGGGGGGTAAACAATGAGCAGTTCTTC

d_gene: NA
j_gene: TRBJ2-2
v_gene: TRBV10-3
abundance: NA
CDR3aa: CASENTGELFF
CDR3nt: TGTGCCTCCGAGAACACCGGGGAGCTGTTTTTT

d_gene: TRBD1
j_gene: TRBJ1-3
v_gene: TRBV18
abundance: few
CDR3aa: CASSLGQGSGNTIYF
CDR3nt: TGTGCCAGCTCACTAGGACAGGGCTCTGGAAACACCATATATTTT

d_gene: NA
j_gene: TRBJ2-7
v_gene: TRBV19
abundance: NA
CDR3aa: CASSATRGQVPYEQYF
CDR3nt: TGTGCCAGTAGTGCTACCCGGGGACAAGTTCCCTACGAGCAGTACTTC

d_gene: TRBD1
j_gene: TRBJ2-7
v_gene: TRBV29-1
abundance: NA
CDR3aa: CSGRQGPSYEQYF
CDR3nt: TGCAGCGGACGACAGGGCCCCTCCTACGAGCAGTACTTC

d_gene: TRBD2
j_gene: TRBJ2-1
v_gene: TRBV9
abundance: NA
CDR3aa: CASSLATSGYNEQFF
CDR3nt: TGTGCCAGCAGCCTAGCGACTAGCGGATACAATGAGCAGTTCTTC

d_gene: TRBD1
j_gene: TRBJ2-3
v_gene: TRBV18
abundance: NA
CDR3aa: CASSPPSGGGTDTQYF
CDR3nt: TGTGCCAGCTCACCACCGTCAGGGGGTGGCACAGATACGCAGTATTTT

d_gene: NA
j_gene: TRBJ2-7
v_gene: TRBV11-2
abundance: NA
CDR3aa: CASSLGHSAGEQYF
CDR3nt: TGTGCCAGCAGCTTAGGTCACAGTGCCGGCGAGCAGTACTTC

d_gene: NA
j_gene: TRBJ1-1
v_gene: TRBV27
abundance: NA
CDR3aa: CASSYRPDGAKMGEAFF
CDR3nt: TGTGCCAGCAGTTACCGGCCGGACGGGGCCAAAATGGGTGAAGCTTTCTTT

d_gene: NA
j_gene: TRBJ1-1
v_gene: TRBV7-9
abundance: NA
CDR3aa: CASSFGHNTEAFF
CDR3nt: TGTGCCAGCAGCTTTGGACACAACACTGAAGCTTTCTTT